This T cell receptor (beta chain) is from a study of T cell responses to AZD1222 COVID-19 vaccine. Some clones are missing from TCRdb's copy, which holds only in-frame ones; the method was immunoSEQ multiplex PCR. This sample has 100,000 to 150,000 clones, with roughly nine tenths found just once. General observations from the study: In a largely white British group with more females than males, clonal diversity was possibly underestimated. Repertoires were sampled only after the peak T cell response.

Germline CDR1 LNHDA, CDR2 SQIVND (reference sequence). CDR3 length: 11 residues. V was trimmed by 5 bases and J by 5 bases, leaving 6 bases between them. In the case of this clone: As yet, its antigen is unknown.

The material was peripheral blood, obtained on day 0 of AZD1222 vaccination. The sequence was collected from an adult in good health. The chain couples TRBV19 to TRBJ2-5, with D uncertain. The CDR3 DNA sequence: TGTGCCAGTAGTGCGATGGAGACCCAGTACTTC. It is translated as CASSAMETQYF.